This T cell receptor beta chain originates from a study of CD8 T cells in ankylosing spondylitis. Overall study results and limits: Past research had described some motif variants in reactive arthritis synovial fluid and blood. The disease-linked clones had a CD8+ phenotype and low blood frequencies. A motif in TCR beta, a set of eight highly homologous variants, appeared characteristic of ankylosing spondylitis blood. Matched synovial fluid from ankylosing spondylitis patients was reported to be enriched for disease-linked clones.

As concerns this clonotype: As yet, its antigen is unknown.

After removal of 7 bases from V and 0 bases from J, the junction contained 8 bases not matched to a gene. This CDR3 contains 15 residues. The V gene's germline CDR1 is MDHEN and CDR2 SYDVKM. Libraries for TCR beta were made by quantitative 5'-RACE with molecular barcodes. MiXCR was run by TCRdb on the 5' RACE reads, yielding one entry per CDR3 protein. Among 650,000 to 800,000 distinct CDR3 sequences listed, 15% to 20% were seen once. The chain couples TRBV28 to TRBJ2-7, with 8 bases matching TRBD2. This receptor was taken from a male donor with ankylosing spondylitis. The specimen was blood, either unsorted or a sorted T cell fraction (not recorded which). CDR3 DNA: TGTGCCAGCAATCCCGGGCGGGGGGTCTCCTACGAGCAGTACTTC. Its translation is CASNPGRGVSYEQYF.